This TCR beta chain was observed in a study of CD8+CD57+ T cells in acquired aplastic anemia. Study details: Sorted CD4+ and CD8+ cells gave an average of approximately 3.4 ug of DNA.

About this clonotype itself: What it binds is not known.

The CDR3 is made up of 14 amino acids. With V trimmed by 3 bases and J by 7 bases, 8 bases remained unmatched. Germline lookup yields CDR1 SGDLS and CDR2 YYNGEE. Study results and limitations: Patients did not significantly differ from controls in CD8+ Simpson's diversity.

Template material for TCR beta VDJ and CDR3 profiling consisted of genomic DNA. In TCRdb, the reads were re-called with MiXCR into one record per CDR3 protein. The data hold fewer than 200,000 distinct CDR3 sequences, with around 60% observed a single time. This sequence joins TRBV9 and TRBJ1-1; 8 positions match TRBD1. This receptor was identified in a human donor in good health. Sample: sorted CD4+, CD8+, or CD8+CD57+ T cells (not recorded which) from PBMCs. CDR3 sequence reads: CASSGQGALIEAFF. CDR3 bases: TGTGCCAGCAGCGGGCAGGGGGCGCTTATTGAAGCTTTCTTT.